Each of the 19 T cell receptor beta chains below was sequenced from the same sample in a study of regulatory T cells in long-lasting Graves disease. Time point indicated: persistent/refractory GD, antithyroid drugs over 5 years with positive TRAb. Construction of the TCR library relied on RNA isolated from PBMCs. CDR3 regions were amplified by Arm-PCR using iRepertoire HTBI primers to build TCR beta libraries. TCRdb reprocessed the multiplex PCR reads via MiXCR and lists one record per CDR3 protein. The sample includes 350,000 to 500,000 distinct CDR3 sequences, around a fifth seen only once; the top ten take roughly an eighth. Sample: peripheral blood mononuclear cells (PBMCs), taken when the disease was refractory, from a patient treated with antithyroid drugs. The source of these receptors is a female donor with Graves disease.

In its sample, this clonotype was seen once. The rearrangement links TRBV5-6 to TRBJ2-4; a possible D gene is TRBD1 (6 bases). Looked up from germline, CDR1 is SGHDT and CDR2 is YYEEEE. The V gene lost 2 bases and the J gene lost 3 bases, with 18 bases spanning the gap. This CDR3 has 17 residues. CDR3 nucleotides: TGTGCCAGCAGCTTCCTTCCCAGGGGCCCGGACAAAAACATTCAGTACTTC. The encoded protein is CASSFLPRGPDKNIQYF.

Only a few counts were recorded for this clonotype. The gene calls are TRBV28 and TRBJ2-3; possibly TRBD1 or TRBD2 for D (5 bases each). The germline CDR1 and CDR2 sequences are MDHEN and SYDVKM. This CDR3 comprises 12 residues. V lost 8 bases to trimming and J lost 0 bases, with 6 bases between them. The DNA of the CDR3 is TGTGCCAGCGGGGGTAGCACAGATACGCAGTATTTT. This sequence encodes CASGGSTDTQYF. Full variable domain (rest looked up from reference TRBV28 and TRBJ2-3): DVKVTQSSRYLVKRTGEKVFLECVQDMDHENMFWYRQDPGLGLRLIYFSYDVKMKEKGDIPEGYSVSREKKERFSLILESASTNQTSMYLCASGGSTDTQYFGPGTRLTVL.

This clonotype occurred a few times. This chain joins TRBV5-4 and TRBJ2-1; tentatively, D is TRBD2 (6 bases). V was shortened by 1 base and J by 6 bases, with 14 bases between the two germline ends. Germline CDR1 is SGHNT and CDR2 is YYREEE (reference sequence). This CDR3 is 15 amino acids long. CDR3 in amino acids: CASSLPGEGRNEQFF. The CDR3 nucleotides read TGTGCCAGCAGCTTGCCGGGAGAGGGGCGCAATGAGCAGTTCTTC.

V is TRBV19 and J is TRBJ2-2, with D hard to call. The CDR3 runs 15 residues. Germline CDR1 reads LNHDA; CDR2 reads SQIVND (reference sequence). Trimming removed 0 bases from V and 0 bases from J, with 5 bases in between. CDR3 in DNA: TGTGCCAGTAGTATAGAGGGGACGAACACCGGGGAGCTGTTTTTT. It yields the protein CASSIEGTNTGELFF.

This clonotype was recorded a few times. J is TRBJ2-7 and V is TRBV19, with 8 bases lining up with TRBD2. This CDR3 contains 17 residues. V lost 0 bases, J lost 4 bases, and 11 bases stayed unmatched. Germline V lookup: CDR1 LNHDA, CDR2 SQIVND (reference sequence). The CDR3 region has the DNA TGTGCCAGTAGTATAGATTTCAAGACTAGCGATCCGTACGAGCAGTACTTC. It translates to CASSIDFKTSDPYEQYF.

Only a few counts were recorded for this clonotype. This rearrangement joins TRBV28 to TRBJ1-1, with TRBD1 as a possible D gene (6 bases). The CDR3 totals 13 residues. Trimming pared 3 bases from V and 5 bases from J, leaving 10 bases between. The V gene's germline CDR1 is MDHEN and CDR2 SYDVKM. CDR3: CASSFGGGTEAFF. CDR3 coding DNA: TGTGCCAGCAGTTTCGGGGGCGGAACTGAAGCTTTCTTT.

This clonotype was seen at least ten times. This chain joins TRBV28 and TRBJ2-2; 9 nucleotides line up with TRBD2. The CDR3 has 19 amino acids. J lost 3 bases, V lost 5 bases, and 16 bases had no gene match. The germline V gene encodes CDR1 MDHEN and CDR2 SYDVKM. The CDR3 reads CASSPPGLARRTDTGELFF. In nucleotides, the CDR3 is TGTGCCAGCAGTCCCCCTGGACTAGCGAGGAGAACTGACACCGGGGAGCTGTTTTTT.

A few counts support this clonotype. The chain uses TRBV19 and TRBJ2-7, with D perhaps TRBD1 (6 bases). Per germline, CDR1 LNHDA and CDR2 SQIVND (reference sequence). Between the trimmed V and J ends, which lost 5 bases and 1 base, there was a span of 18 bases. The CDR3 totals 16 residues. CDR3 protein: CASSSPGVVGSYEQYF. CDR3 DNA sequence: TGTGCCAGTAGTTCCCCAGGGGTCGTTGGGTCCTACGAGCAGTACTTC.

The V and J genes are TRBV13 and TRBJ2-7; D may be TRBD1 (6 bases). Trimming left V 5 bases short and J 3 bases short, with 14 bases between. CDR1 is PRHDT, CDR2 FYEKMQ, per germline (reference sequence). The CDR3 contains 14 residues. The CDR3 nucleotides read TGTGCCAGCAGCGGCAGGACAGACCTCTACGAGCAGTACTTC. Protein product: CASSGRTDLYEQYF.

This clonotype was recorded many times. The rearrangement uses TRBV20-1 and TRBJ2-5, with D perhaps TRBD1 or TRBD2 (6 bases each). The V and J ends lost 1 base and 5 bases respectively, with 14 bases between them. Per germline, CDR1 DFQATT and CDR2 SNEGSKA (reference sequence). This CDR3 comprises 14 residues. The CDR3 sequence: CSARVSGALETQYF. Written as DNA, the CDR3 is TGCAGTGCTAGAGTTTCGGGGGCCTTGGAGACCCAGTACTTC.

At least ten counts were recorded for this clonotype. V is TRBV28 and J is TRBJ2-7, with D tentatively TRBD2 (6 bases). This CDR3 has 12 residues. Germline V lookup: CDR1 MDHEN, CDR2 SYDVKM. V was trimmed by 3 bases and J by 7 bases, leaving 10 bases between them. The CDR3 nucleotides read TGTGCCAGCAGTTTTGGGGGGTGGGAGCAGTACTTC. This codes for CASSFGGWEQYF.

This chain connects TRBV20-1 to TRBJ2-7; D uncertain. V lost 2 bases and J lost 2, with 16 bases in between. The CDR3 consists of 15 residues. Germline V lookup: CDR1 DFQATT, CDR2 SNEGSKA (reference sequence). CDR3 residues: CSARLRFDGPYEQYF. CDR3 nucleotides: TGCAGTGCTAGATTGCGCTTCGACGGCCCCTACGAGCAGTACTTC.

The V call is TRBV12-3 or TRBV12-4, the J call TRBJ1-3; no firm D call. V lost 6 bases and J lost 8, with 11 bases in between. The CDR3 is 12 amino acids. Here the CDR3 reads CASSPSRDTIYF. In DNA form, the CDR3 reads TGTGCCAGCAGCCCGTCTAGGGACACCATATATTTT.

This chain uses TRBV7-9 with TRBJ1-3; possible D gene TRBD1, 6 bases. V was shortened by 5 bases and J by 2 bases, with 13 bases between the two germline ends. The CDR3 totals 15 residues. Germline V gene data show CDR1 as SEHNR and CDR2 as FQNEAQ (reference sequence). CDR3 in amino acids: CASSPGGLTGNTIYF. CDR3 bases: TGTGCCAGCAGCCCTGGGGGGCTAACTGGAAACACCATATATTTT.

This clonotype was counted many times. Here the CDR3 DNA reads TGTGCCAGCAGTTTGCAGCTTCTCGAGCAGTACTTC. It encodes CASSLQLLEQYF. V and J are TRBV12-3 or TRBV12-4 and TRBJ2-7, with unresolved D. The CDR3 has 12 amino acids. V gave up 3 bases and J gave up 6 bases, with 9 bases separating them.

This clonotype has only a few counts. The CDR3 DNA sequence: TGTGCCCGAATGGGGTCACCCCCTCCGGCTGAAGCTTTCTTT. As protein: CARMGSPPPAEAFF. V gene TRBV7-9 combines with J gene TRBJ1-1; D unclear. Germline-derived CDR1 and CDR2 are SEHNR and FQNEAQ (reference sequence). This CDR3 region has 14 residues. Deletions cut 11 bases from V and 6 bases from J, with 22 bases between. The whole variable domain, remainder taken from reference TRBV7-9 and TRBJ1-1, is DTGVSQNPRHKITKRGQNVTFRCDPISEHNRLYWYRQTLGQGPEFLTYFQNEAQLEKSRLLSDRFSAERPKGSFSTLEIQRTEQGDSAMYLCARMGSPPPAEAFFGQGTRLTVV.

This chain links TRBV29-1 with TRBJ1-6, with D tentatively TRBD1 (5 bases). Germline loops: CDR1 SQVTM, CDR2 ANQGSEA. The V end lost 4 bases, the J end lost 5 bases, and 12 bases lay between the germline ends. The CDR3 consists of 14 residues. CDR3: CSVGDAENNSPLHF. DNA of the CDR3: TGCAGCGTTGGGGACGCGGAGAATAATTCACCCCTCCACTTT.

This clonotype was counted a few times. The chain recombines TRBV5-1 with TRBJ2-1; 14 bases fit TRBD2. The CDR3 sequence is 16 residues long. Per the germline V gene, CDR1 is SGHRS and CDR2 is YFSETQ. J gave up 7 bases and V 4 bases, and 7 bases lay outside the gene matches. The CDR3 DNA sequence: TGCGCCAGCAGCATCCGGACTAGCGGGAGGAGAAATGAGCAGTTCTTC. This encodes CASSIRTSGRRNEQFF.

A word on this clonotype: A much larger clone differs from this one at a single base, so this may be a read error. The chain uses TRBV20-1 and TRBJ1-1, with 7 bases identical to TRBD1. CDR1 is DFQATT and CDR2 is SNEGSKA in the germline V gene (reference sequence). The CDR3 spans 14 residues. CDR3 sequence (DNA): TGCAGTGCCTCGGAGGGGGCCCTGAACACTGAAGCTCTCTTT. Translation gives CSASEGALNTEALF.